This T cell receptor (beta chain) was documented in a study of tumor-infiltrating lymphocytes in primary liver carcinoma. Study as a whole: Men and women, 30 to 69 years of age, made up the patients. Tumor staging was T1-T3 N0M0; sizes spanned about 4.2 to 11 cm across.

Extraction of RNA together with DNA used about 17-31 mg of unsorted bulk tissue. Every tumor sample held more than 75% viable tumor cells. Turning to this clonotype: What it binds is unknown.

Making TCR beta cDNA involved 400 to 600 ng total RNA and a constant-region primer. Libraries for TCR beta were built through three nested multiplex PCR rounds, which together made up a slightly modified ARM-PCR procedure. TCRdb analysed the multiplex PCR reads with MiXCR anew, one entry per CDR3 protein. Among more than 75,000 distinct CDR3 sequences listed, 65% to 80% were seen once. Study results and caveats: Overlap in tumor-adjacent and tumor-blood pairs fell below that of tumor region pairs.

The TCR was taken from a man aged 40-55 years with primary liver carcinoma and hepatitis B virus infection. The sequenced material came from liver tumor tissue from sampling region 1. Specified subset: tumor region T1, superior pole.

The CDR3 protein is CASSSGISGGGSIQYF. For the CDR3, the DNA is TGTGCCAGCAGTTCCGGGATTAGCGGAGGGGGAAGCATTCAGTACTTC. This chain connects TRBV5-4 to TRBJ2-4; D might be TRBD1 or TRBD2, each matching 6 bases. Trimming pared 5 bases from V and 9 bases from J, leaving 24 bases between. From germline, CDR1 is SGHNT and CDR2 YYREEE (reference sequence). The CDR3 extends over 16 amino acids.